This T cell receptor (beta chain) stems from a study of blood T cell repertoires in COVID-19. Data came from immunoSEQ multiplex PCR; TCRdb stores just in-frame clones and leaves some out. The sample holds some 300,000 clones, roughly 87% seen once. The J segment lost 7 bases and the V segment lost 1 base, leaving 13 bases of the junction unmatched. CDR1 is SGHTA and CDR2 is FQGNSA in the germline V gene. The CDR3 is 18 amino acids. The sequencing sample was made of PBMCs or T cells enriched from blood (not recorded which). V gene TRBV7-2 combines with J gene TRBJ1-6; 7 bases are shared with TRBD1. The clonotype comes from a woman between 25 and 40 years old who had recovered from COVID-19. The CDR3 reads CASSLDRGWGWSNSPLHF. The CDR3 DNA is TGTGCCAGCAGCTTAGACAGGGGCTGGGGATGGTCGAATTCACCCCTCCACTTT.